A single sample gave rise to the 28 T cell receptor beta chains below, sequenced in a study of T cells in Graves' hyperthyroidism and ophthalmopathy. Template material for amplifying TCR beta CDR3 regions consisted of RNA transcripts. RT-PCR in the first round (using the HTBI primer set) targeted the TCR CDR3. TCRdb ran MiXCR on the multiplex PCR reads and lists one entry per CDR3 protein. The table has 700,000 or so distinct CDR3 sequences, about 16% seen once. The sample comprised blood. These TCRs come from a man aged 18-30 years with Graves' hyperthyroidism.

The V call is TRBV7-9, the J call TRBJ1-2; D is unresolved. The germline gives CDR1 SEHNR, CDR2 FQNEAQ (reference sequence). This CDR3 comprises 16 residues. V was clipped by 0 bases and J by 2 bases, with 13 bases between them. The CDR3 loop is CASSLALARRNYGYTF. In nucleotides, the CDR3 is TGTGCCAGCAGCTTAGCGTTGGCACGGAGGAACTATGGCTACACCTTC. Drawing the rest from reference TRBV7-9 and TRBJ1-2, the complete variable domain is DTGVSQNPRHKITKRGQNVTFRCDPISEHNRLYWYRQTLGQGPEFLTYFQNEAQLEKSRLLSDRFSAERPKGSFSTLEIQRTEQGDSAMYLCASSLALARRNYGYTFGSGTRLTVV.

This clonotype has ten or more counts. V is TRBV7-9 and J is TRBJ2-5; D uncertain. Germline values: CDR1 SEHNR, CDR2 FQNEAQ (reference sequence). CDR3 length: 14 amino acids. V dropped 1 base and J dropped 0 bases, with 6 bases sitting between them. CDR3 in DNA: TGTGCCAGCAGCTTAGATCAGTACCAAGAGACCCAGTACTTC. Its protein product is CASSLDQYQETQYF.

As to this clonotype: Being one base from a much bigger clone, this may be a read error. J is TRBJ1-1 and V is TRBV30; D is unresolved. The CDR3 runs to 14 residues. Germline loops: CDR1 GTSNPN, CDR2 SVGIG (reference sequence). The CDR3 here is CVWSVTSVNTEAFF. For the CDR3, the DNA is TGTGTCTGGAGTGTAACGTCCGTGAACACTGAAGCTTTCTTT.

This clonotype has just a few counts. The V call is TRBV10-3, the J call TRBJ2-5, with D possibly TRBD1 on 6 matching bases. This CDR3 has 13 residues. Trimming stripped 4 bases from V and 4 bases from J, with 10 bases between. Per the germline V gene, CDR1 is ENHRY and CDR2 is SYGVKD. CDR3 sequence reads: CAISGGQIETQYF. CDR3 nucleotide sequence: TGTGCCATCAGTGGGGGACAAATAGAGACCCAGTACTTC.

The rearrangement links TRBV20-1 to TRBJ2-7, with D tentatively TRBD1 (5 bases). Between the trimmed V and J ends, which lost 6 bases and 2 bases, there was a span of 11 bases. The V gene's germline CDR1 is DFQATT and CDR2 SNEGSKA (reference sequence). CDR3 length: 12 amino acids. The CDR3 bases are TGCAGTGCCCGAGGACAAACCTACGAGCAGTACTTC. Translation: CSARGQTYEQYF.

This clonotype has a handful of counts. V usage is TRBV19 and J usage is TRBJ1-2, with D possibly TRBD1 on 5 matching bases. V lost 3 bases to trimming and J lost 3 bases, with 17 bases between them. CDR1 is LNHDA and CDR2 is SQIVND in the germline V gene (reference sequence). This CDR3 spans 16 amino acids. In DNA form, the CDR3 reads TGTGCCAGTAGTATGCTGGGGCCCATCAAGCACTATGGCTACACCTTC. It encodes CASSMLGPIKHYGYTF.

This clonotype was seen more than once but under ten times. The chain is built from TRBV7-3 and TRBJ2-1, with 8 nucleotides matching TRBD1. CDR1 SGHTA and CDR2 FQGTGA come from the germline V gene. The CDR3 spans 15 residues. Losses at the gene ends were 4 bases for V and 5 bases for J; bases not matched to a gene: 7. The CDR3 here is CASSSGQGRNNEQFF. In nucleotides, the CDR3 is TGTGCCAGCAGCTCCGGACAGGGCAGGAACAATGAGCAGTTCTTC.

This clonotype was seen at least ten times. The V gene is TRBV2, the J gene TRBJ1-2; possibly TRBD1 for D (5 bases). Germline lookup yields CDR1 SNHLY and CDR2 FYNNEI. Trimming stripped 0 bases from V and 7 bases from J, with 15 bases between. This CDR3 comprises 15 residues. The CDR3 sequence is CASSEARRDQGGYTF. The CDR3 DNA sequence: TGTGCCAGCAGTGAAGCGCGTCGGGACCAGGGTGGCTACACCTTC.

The chain couples TRBV7-9 to TRBJ1-5; the D is unclear. V dropped 1 base and J dropped 4 bases, with 8 bases sitting between them. CDR3 length: 14 amino acids. CDR1 SEHNR and CDR2 FQNEAQ come from the germline V gene (reference sequence). CDR3 loop: CASSLVGTNQPQHF. In DNA form, the CDR3 reads TGTGCCAGCAGCTTAGTCGGAACGAATCAGCCCCAGCATTTT.

As regards this clonotype: Sequence at one end of the junction differs from germline and may be a read error. This chain joins TRBV5-1 and TRBJ1-5, with 7 nucleotides matching TRBD1. Germline V gene lookup returns CDR1 SGHRS and CDR2 YFSETQ. The CDR3 is 14 amino acids. CDR3 sequence: CASSSYRGDQPQHF. Written as DNA, the CDR3 is TGTGCCAGCAGCTCCTACAGGGGTGATCAGCCCCAGCATTTT.

Many counts were recorded for this clonotype. This rearrangement joins TRBV11-1 to TRBJ1-2; maybe TRBD1 (6 bases). Germline V lookup: CDR1 SGHAT, CDR2 FQDESV (reference sequence). This CDR3 is 13 amino acids long. V was clipped by 5 bases and J by 4 bases, with 11 bases between them. This CDR3 is CASSLRDTYGYTF. The CDR3 nucleotides are TGTGCCAGCAGCCTCCGGGACACCTATGGCTACACCTTC.

V gene TRBV28 combines with J gene TRBJ2-5, with D maybe TRBD2 (7 bases). Germline V CDR1 and CDR2: MDHEN, SYDVKM. The germline V and J ends were trimmed by 5 bases and 5 bases, with 15 bases remaining between them. This CDR3 spans 14 amino acids. CDR3 loop: CASSLPRGAETQYF. The DNA of the CDR3 is TGTGCCAGCAGTCTCCCTCGGGGGGCGGAGACCCAGTACTTC.

The V and J genes are TRBV27 and TRBJ2-2, with a weak D call TRBD1 (5 bases). The germline V gene encodes CDR1 MNHEY and CDR2 SMNVEV (reference sequence). CDR3 length: 15 amino acids. V lost 3 bases and J lost 1, with 9 bases in between. CDR3 region: CASSFGAGNTGELFF. The CDR3 DNA sequence: TGTGCCAGCAGTTTTGGGGCTGGGAACACCGGGGAGCTGTTTTTT.

This sequence joins TRBV6-1 and TRBJ2-1; D is unclear. V was trimmed by 6 bases and J by 0 bases, leaving 12 bases between them. From germline, CDR1 is MNHNS and CDR2 SASEGT. The CDR3 is 15 amino acids. The CDR3 is CASRTDRRSYNEQFF. The CDR3 bases are TGTGCCAGCAGGACGGATAGACGCTCCTACAATGAGCAGTTCTTC.

This rearrangement joins TRBV20-1 to TRBJ1-2; D unclear. The CDR3 is made up of 12 amino acids. Germline CDR1 is DFQATT and CDR2 is SNEGSKA (reference sequence). V was clipped by 3 bases and J by 5 bases, with 10 bases between them. The CDR3 nucleotides are TGCAGTGCTAGTGGTGAGCCTTATGGCTACACCTTC. Protein sequence: CSASGEPYGYTF.

This sequence joins TRBV19 and TRBJ2-7, with a possible D match to TRBD1 (6 bases). The CDR3 loop spans 13 amino acids. CDR1 is LNHDA and CDR2 is SQIVND in the germline V gene (reference sequence). V was clipped by 7 bases and J by 5 bases, with 15 bases between them. CDR3 sequence (DNA): TGTGCCAGTATGGGGCCAGGGGCCCACGAGCAGTACTTC. This encodes CASMGPGAHEQYF.

The V call is TRBV10-3, the J call TRBJ2-7; possibly TRBD1 for D (5 bases). This CDR3 comprises 14 residues. V was shortened by 7 bases and J by 0 bases, with 13 bases between the two germline ends. Germline CDR1 is ENHRY and CDR2 is SYGVKD. CDR3 sequence reads: CAIKGILSSYEQYF. CDR3 nucleotide sequence: TGTGCCATCAAGGGGATCTTGAGCTCCTACGAGCAGTACTTC.

This clonotype appeared many times. The chain uses TRBV14 and TRBJ2-5; tentatively, D is TRBD1 or TRBD2 (5 bases each). The germline V and J ends were trimmed by 3 bases and 0 bases, with 8 bases remaining between them. The CDR3 spans 14 residues. Germline CDR1 SGHDN, CDR2 FVKESK. The CDR3 nucleotides are TGTGCCAGCAGCCAGGGACGGAACCAAGAGACCCAGTACTTC. Encoded protein: CASSQGRNQETQYF.

This clonotype was found many times. The gene calls are TRBV7-2 and TRBJ1-5, with D hard to call. Germline V gene sequence: CDR1 SGHTA, CDR2 FQGNSA. The CDR3 consists of 15 residues. V was trimmed by 5 bases and J by 0 bases, leaving 11 bases between them. CDR3 sequence: CASSPQVYSNQPQHF. DNA for the CDR3: TGTGCCAGCAGCCCTCAGGTATATAGCAATCAGCCCCAGCATTTT.

The table lists this clonotype with a few counts. The V call is TRBV20-1, the J call TRBJ2-3, with TRBD2 matching 9 bases. The CDR3 loop spans 17 amino acids. Trimming took 5 bases from V and 6 from J; bases not matched to a gene: 18. Per the germline V gene, CDR1 is DFQATT and CDR2 is SNEGSKA (reference sequence). The CDR3 here is CSAWNLGLAGFGDTQYF. For the CDR3, the DNA is TGCAGTGCTTGGAACTTGGGACTAGCAGGCTTCGGGGATACGCAGTATTTT.

The rearrangement uses TRBV28 and TRBJ2-7; 12 nucleotides agree with TRBD2. With V trimmed by 1 base and J by 6 bases, 10 bases remained unmatched. CDR3 length: 17 amino acids. In germline, CDR1 is MDHEN, CDR2 SYDVKM. CDR3 DNA: TGTGCCAGCAGTTTATTGTCGACTAGCGGGAGTTACGGCGAGCAGTACTTC. Translation: CASSLLSTSGSYGEQYF.

The sample holds many counts of this clonotype. The V and J genes are TRBV5-1 and TRBJ2-3; 11 bases line up with TRBD2. This CDR3 spans 16 amino acids. CDR1 and CDR2 (germline): SGHRS, YFSETQ. Trimming took 4 bases from V and 2 from J; bases not matched to a gene: 6. CDR3 region: CASSQGTSGSTDTQYF. The CDR3 region has the DNA TGCGCCAGCAGCCAGGGGACTAGCGGCTCCACAGATACGCAGTATTTT.

The table lists this clonotype with many counts. V usage is TRBV20-1 and J usage is TRBJ2-4, with TRBD1 matching over 10 bases. V trimming: 3 bases; J trimming: 0 bases; junction bases outside the gene matches: 11. This CDR3 region has 18 residues. Germline CDR1 and CDR2: DFQATT and SNEGSKA (reference sequence). CDR3 in amino acids: CSASPGQGSRLAKNIQYF. The CDR3 DNA sequence: TGCAGTGCTAGTCCGGGACAGGGGTCGAGACTAGCCAAAAACATTCAGTACTTC.

There are many counts of this clonotype. The CDR3 loop is CASSNLGQGSTDTQYF. The DNA of the CDR3 is TGTGCCAGCAGTAACCTCGGACAGGGGAGCACAGATACGCAGTATTTT. The genes are TRBV11-2 and TRBJ2-3; TRBD1 aligns across 9 bases. J gave up 0 bases and V 6 bases, and 7 bases lay outside the gene matches. CDR3 length: 16 amino acids. CDR1 is SGHAT and CDR2 is FQNNGV in the germline V gene.

This clonotype came up a few times. CDR3 sequence: CASSSQGFNYGYTF. In DNA, the CDR3 is TGTGCCAGCAGCTCCCAGGGCTTTAACTATGGCTACACCTTC. This sequence joins TRBV7-9 and TRBJ1-2, with a weak D call TRBD1 (5 bases). CDR3 length: 14 residues. Germline V lookup: CDR1 SEHNR, CDR2 FQNEAQ (reference sequence). Trimming pared 4 bases from V and 1 base from J, leaving 10 bases between.

The table lists this clonotype with many counts. CDR3 protein: CASSLERENEQFF. Written as DNA, the CDR3 is TGTGCCAGCAGCTTAGAACGAGAAAATGAGCAGTTCTTC. V gene TRBV7-9 combines with J gene TRBJ2-1; D is undetermined. The CDR3 has 13 residues. CDR1 is SEHNR and CDR2 is FQNEAQ in the germline V gene (reference sequence). Trimming stripped 1 base from V and 7 bases from J, with 8 bases between. The full variable domain, rest sourced from reference TRBV7-9 and TRBJ2-1, is DTGVSQNPRHKITKRGQNVTFRCDPISEHNRLYWYRQTLGQGPEFLTYFQNEAQLEKSRLLSDRFSAERPKGSFSTLEIQRTEQGDSAMYLCASSLERENEQFFGPGTRLTVL.

This clonotype has only a few counts. The V gene is TRBV24-1, the J gene TRBJ1-4; TRBD1 aligns across 8 bases. CDR1 is KGHDR and CDR2 is SFDVKD in the germline V gene. The CDR3 contains 14 residues. V gave up 7 bases and J gave up 5 bases; unmatched junction bases: 5. The CDR3 DNA follows: TGTGCCACCAGCCGGACAGGGATGAATGAAAAACTGTTTTTT. Its protein product is CATSRTGMNEKLFF.

This clonotype came up a few times. The chain recombines TRBV28 with TRBJ1-4; weak D call: TRBD1 (5 bases). V was pared by 6 bases and J by 4 bases, with 18 bases between. The germline gives CDR1 MDHEN, CDR2 SYDVKM. The CDR3 covers 16 residues. CDR3 protein: CASSTTPGRSNEKLFF. DNA of the CDR3: TGTGCCAGCAGCACTACTCCGGGACGGAGTAATGAAAAACTGTTTTTT.